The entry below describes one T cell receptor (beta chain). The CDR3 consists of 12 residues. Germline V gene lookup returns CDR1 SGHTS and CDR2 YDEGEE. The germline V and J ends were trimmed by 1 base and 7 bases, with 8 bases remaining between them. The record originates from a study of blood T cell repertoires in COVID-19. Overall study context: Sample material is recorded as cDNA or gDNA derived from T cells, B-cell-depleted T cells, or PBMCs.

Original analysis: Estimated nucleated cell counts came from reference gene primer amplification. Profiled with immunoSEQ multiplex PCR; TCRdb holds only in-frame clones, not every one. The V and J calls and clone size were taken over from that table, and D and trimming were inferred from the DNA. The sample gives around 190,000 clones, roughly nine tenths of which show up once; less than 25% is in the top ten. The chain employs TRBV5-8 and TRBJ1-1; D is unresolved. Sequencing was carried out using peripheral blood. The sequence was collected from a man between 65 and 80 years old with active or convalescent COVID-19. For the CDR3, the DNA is TGTGCCAGCAGCTTGCGTTTTAGTGAAGCTTTCTTT. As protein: CASSLRFSEAFF. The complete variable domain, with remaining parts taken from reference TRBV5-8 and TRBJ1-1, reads EAGVTQSPTHLIKTRGQQATLRCSPISGHTSVYWYQQALGLGLQFLLWYDEGEERNRGNFPPRFSGRQFPNYSSELNVNALELEDSALYLCASSLRFSEAFFGQGTRLTVV.